Below, 18 T cell receptor beta chains from the same sample are listed, as sequenced in a study of blood T cell repertoires in COVID-19. This table comes from immunoSEQ multiplex PCR, and its TCRdb copy is limited to in-frame clones, with some not included. The table lists over 350,000 clones, about 89% of them singletons, with roughly 4% in the top ten. Material: peripheral blood. These receptors were collected from a woman aged 25 to 39 with acute or convalescent COVID-19.

The chain carries TRBV2 and TRBJ2-5, with D perhaps TRBD1 (5 bases). The germline CDR1 and CDR2 sequences are SNHLY and FYNNEI. V was trimmed by 2 bases and J by 5 bases, leaving 15 bases between them. There are 15 residues in the CDR3. The CDR3 is CASSESLFAGETQYF. CDR3 DNA: TGTGCCAGCAGTGAATCGCTATTCGCAGGGGAGACCCAGTACTTC.

The chain couples TRBV11-2 to TRBJ2-1; D ambiguous. This CDR3 contains 14 residues. V was trimmed by 0 bases and J by 6 bases, leaving 9 bases between them. Germline-derived CDR1 and CDR2 are SGHAT and FQNNGV. The CDR3 nucleotides read TGTGCCAGCAGCTTAGATCTGTCGGTCAATGAGCAGTTCTTC. Translating gives CASSLDLSVNEQFF.

The chain uses TRBV28 and TRBJ2-1; D possibly corresponds to TRBD2 (6 bases). CDR1 is MDHEN, CDR2 SYDVKM, per germline. CDR3 length: 14 residues. With 6 bases removed from V and 8 bases from J, the gap between germline ends came to 17 bases. The CDR3, as DNA: TGTGCCAGCAGCCCAGGGCCGGGGGTCGATGAGCAGTTCTTC. It yields the protein CASSPGPGVDEQFF.

This clone was counted once. This chain connects TRBV5-1 to TRBJ1-1; a possible D gene is TRBD1 (5 bases). This CDR3 has 15 amino acids. Germline CDR1 and CDR2: SGHRS and YFSETQ. Trimming stripped 0 bases from V and 0 bases from J, with 9 bases between. The CDR3 DNA reads TGCGCCAGCAGCTTGGTTCCAGGGATGAACACTGAAGCTTTCTTT. This codes for CASSLVPGMNTEAFF.

This sequence joins TRBV4-1 and TRBJ2-5, with D possibly matching TRBD1 (5 bases). Germline V gives CDR1 MGHRA, CDR2 YSYEKL. Trimming took 0 bases from V and 9 from J, leaving 11 bases between them. This CDR3 contains 13 residues. This CDR3 is CASSQDPGAPQYF. In DNA form, the CDR3 reads TGCGCCAGCAGCCAAGATCCTGGGGCGCCCCAGTACTTC.

The rearrangement joins TRBV2 to TRBJ2-7; perhaps TRBD2 as D (5 bases). Per the germline V gene, CDR1 is SNHLY and CDR2 is FYNNEI. The CDR3 is 13 residues long. V gave up 8 bases and J gave up 3 bases, with 14 bases separating them. CDR3 DNA: TGTGCCAGCGGAGCCGAGAGGGACTACGAGCAGTACTTC. Translation gives CASGAERDYEQYF.

The chain links TRBV2 to TRBJ1-5, with 7 bases aligning to TRBD1. Germline values: CDR1 SNHLY, CDR2 FYNNEI. The CDR3 spans 12 residues. After removal of 6 bases from V and 9 bases from J, the junction contained 5 bases not matched to a gene. CDR3 region: CASRGTDRPQHF. DNA for the CDR3: TGTGCCAGCAGAGGGACAGATCGGCCCCAGCATTTT.

This clone showed up just once. V usage is TRBV11-2 and J usage is TRBJ1-4, with D hard to call. Trimming left V 4 bases short and J 2 bases short, with 11 bases between. Germline CDR1 and CDR2: SGHAT and FQNNGV. The CDR3 is 15 amino acids. The CDR3 loop reads CASSSDGRTNEKLFF. As DNA, the CDR3 is TGTGCCAGCAGCTCAGACGGGAGGACTAATGAAAAACTGTTTTTT. The variable domain in full, with the rest retrieved from reference TRBV11-2 and TRBJ1-4, is EAGVAQSPRYKIIEKRQSVAFWCNPISGHATLYWYQQILGQGPKLLIQFQNNGVVDDSQLPKDRFSAERLKGVDSTLKIQPAKLEDSAVYLCASSSDGRTNEKLFFGSGTQLSVL.

This clone showed up just a few times. The chain uses TRBV6-5 and TRBJ2-1, with D uncertain. This CDR3 comprises 11 residues. Trimming took off 5 bases at V and 6 bases at J, with 5 bases between the two ends. CDR1 is MNHEY and CDR2 is SVGAGI in the germline V gene. CDR3 residues: CASSLSNEQFF. CDR3 coding DNA: TGTGCCAGCAGTCTTTCCAATGAGCAGTTCTTC.

This chain links TRBV5-4 with TRBJ1-2; D is perhaps TRBD1 (6 bases). In germline, CDR1 is SGHNT, CDR2 YYREEE (reference sequence). The V end was cut by 4 bases, the J end by 2 bases, with 18 bases between. The CDR3 totals 16 residues. The CDR3 nucleotides are TGTGCCAGCAGCCGATCTAACAGGGTAGTGAACTATGGCTACACCTTC. Translating it yields CASSRSNRVVNYGYTF. The full variable domain, its missing parts supplied by reference TRBV5-4 and TRBJ1-2, is ETGVTQSPTHLIKTRGQQVTLRCSSQSGHNTVSWYQQALGQGPQFIFQYYREEENGRGNFPPRFSGLQFPNYSSELNVNALELDDSALYLCASSRSNRVVNYGYTFGSGTRLTVV.

This chain connects TRBV10-3 to TRBJ2-7, with 8 nucleotides matching TRBD1. The length of the CDR3 is 13 residues. The germline gives CDR1 ENHRY, CDR2 SYGVKD. V lost 8 bases to trimming and J lost 3 bases; unmatched junction nucleotides: 6. CDR3 sequence reads: CAIGWTGLYEQYF. The CDR3 DNA reads TGTGCCATCGGCTGGACAGGGCTCTACGAGCAGTACTTC.

The chain carries TRBV6-1 and TRBJ2-3, with D maybe TRBD1 (5 bases). The CDR3 sequence is 17 residues long. V shed 1 base and J shed 0 bases, with 14 bases lying between them. The germline CDR1 and CDR2 sequences are MNHNS and SASEGT. CDR3 loop: CASSEGFGATSTDTQYF. The DNA of the CDR3 is TGTGCCAGCAGTGAAGGGTTTGGGGCAACTAGCACAGATACGCAGTATTTT.

This chain connects TRBV5-5 to TRBJ2-7; 10 bases fit TRBD2. The CDR3 has 15 amino acids. Germline CDR1 SGHKS, CDR2 YYEKEE (reference sequence). Trimming removed 1 base from V and 5 bases from J; junction bases left unmatched: 6. The CDR3 is CASSLLLAGVDEQYF. The CDR3 DNA reads TGTGCCAGCAGCTTGCTGCTAGCGGGGGTCGACGAGCAGTACTTC.

V is TRBV29-1 and J is TRBJ1-4; D is possibly TRBD1 (5 bases). From germline, CDR1 is SQVTM and CDR2 ANQGSEA. V was trimmed by 5 bases and J by 0 bases, leaving 16 bases between them. This CDR3 has 16 amino acids. CDR3 protein: CSVLPSGDSTNEKLFF. In nucleotides, the CDR3 is TGCAGCGTTCTTCCCTCGGGGGATTCAACTAATGAAAAACTGTTTTTT.

This clone appeared a single time. J is TRBJ2-3 and V is TRBV6-4; D is unclear. The germline V and J ends were trimmed by 8 bases and 4 bases, with 10 bases remaining between them. This CDR3 contains 12 residues. The germline V gene encodes CDR1 MRHNA and CDR2 SNTAGT. In DNA, the CDR3 is TGTGCCAGCCGCGGCCGCTCAGATACGCAGTATTTT. This codes for CASRGRSDTQYF.

This clone was seen only a few times. V gene TRBV19 combines with J gene TRBJ1-1, with D perhaps matching TRBD1 (5 bases). The CDR3 consists of 16 residues. Trimming removed 6 bases from V and 3 bases from J, with 20 bases in between. Germline-derived CDR1 and CDR2 are LNHDA and SQIVND (reference sequence). CDR3 in amino acids: CASRGPMEGWDTEAFF. The CDR3 DNA is TGTGCCAGTAGGGGACCCATGGAGGGTTGGGACACTGAAGCTTTCTTT. Full variable domain (outside the CDR3, taken from reference TRBV19 and TRBJ1-1): DGGITQSPKYLFRKEGQNVTLSCEQNLNHDAMYWYRQDPGQGLRLIYYSQIVNDFQKGDIAEGYSVSREKKESFPLTVTSAQKNPTAFYLCASRGPMEGWDTEAFFGQGTRLTVV.

The CDR3 loop reads CASSHFLNNEQFF. The CDR3 DNA reads TGTGCCAGCAGCCATTTCCTAAACAATGAGCAGTTCTTC. The rearrangement uses TRBV11-2 and TRBJ2-1; no clear D. Trimming removed 5 bases at V and 5 bases at J, with 10 bases between. The CDR3 runs 13 residues. The germline V gene encodes CDR1 SGHAT and CDR2 FQNNGV.

The genes are TRBV6-5 and TRBJ2-1; a weak D match, TRBD1 (6 bases). Per germline, CDR1 MNHEY and CDR2 SVGAGI. The length of the CDR3 is 14 residues. The V and J ends lost 4 bases and 6 bases respectively, with 13 bases between them. The CDR3 protein is CASSFRDTFNEQFF. The CDR3 DNA is TGTGCCAGCAGTTTCCGGGACACCTTCAATGAGCAGTTCTTC.